The T cell receptor beta chain described here comes from a study of T cell responses to AZD1222 COVID-19 vaccine. General study points: Repertoires in all cases were sampled only once the peak T cell response had passed. Females made up more of the donors, who were largely white British, and clonal diversity may have come out too low. At study baseline, merely about 6 AZD1222 recipients were seropositive. Per reports, nearly half of all spike-specific TCRs target regions that are unmutated in variants.

This CDR3 is built from 16 residues. Germline V gene data show CDR1 as SGHRS and CDR2 as YFSETQ. Germline trimming cut 4 bases from V and 10 bases from J; bases unmatched to any gene: 14. Remarks on this clone: Its antigen is not known.

Clones were sequenced by immunoSEQ multiplex PCR, and TCRdb holds only the in-frame ones, with some missing. The profile covers roughly 150,000 clones, with roughly 90% appearing a single time and 1.1% to 1.5% taken by the ten largest. The material sequenced was peripheral blood, taken on day 0 of AZD1222 vaccination. V and J are TRBV5-1 and TRBJ2-3; TRBD2 aligns across 11 bases. The receptor was derived from an adult in good health. CDR3 DNA: TGCGCCAGCAGCCCGGGGACTAGCGGTCTCCCCGTGGCGCAGTATTTT. Its translation is CASSPGTSGLPVAQYF.